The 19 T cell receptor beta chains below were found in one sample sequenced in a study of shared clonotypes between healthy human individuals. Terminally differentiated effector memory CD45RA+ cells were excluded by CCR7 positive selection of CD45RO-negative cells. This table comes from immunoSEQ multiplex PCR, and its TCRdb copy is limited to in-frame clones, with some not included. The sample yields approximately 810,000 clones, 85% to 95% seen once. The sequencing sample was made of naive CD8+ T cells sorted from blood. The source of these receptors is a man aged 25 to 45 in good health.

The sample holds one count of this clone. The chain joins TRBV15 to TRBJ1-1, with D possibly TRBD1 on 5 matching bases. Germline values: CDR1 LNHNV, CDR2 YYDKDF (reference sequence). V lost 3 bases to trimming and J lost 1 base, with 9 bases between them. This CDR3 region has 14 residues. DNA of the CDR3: TGTGCCACCAGCAGGCGGGACGGGAACACTGAAGCTTTCTTT. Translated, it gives CATSRRDGNTEAFF. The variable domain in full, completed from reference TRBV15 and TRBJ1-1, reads DAMVIQNPRYQVTQFGKPVTLSCSQTLNHNVMYWYQQKSSQAPKLLFHYYDKDFNNEADTPDNFQSRRPNTSFCFLDIRSPGLGDTAMYLCATSRRDGNTEAFFGQGTRLTVV.

The CDR3 nucleotides are TGTGCCAGCACGGGACAGGATTCCTACGAGCAGTACTTC. Its protein is CASTGQDSYEQYF. V is TRBV27 and J is TRBJ2-7; TRBD1 agrees at 8 bases. Germline V gene sequence: CDR1 MNHEY, CDR2 SMNVEV (reference sequence). The CDR3 is made up of 13 amino acids. The trim removed 7 bases at V and 1 base at J, leaving 3 bases unmatched.

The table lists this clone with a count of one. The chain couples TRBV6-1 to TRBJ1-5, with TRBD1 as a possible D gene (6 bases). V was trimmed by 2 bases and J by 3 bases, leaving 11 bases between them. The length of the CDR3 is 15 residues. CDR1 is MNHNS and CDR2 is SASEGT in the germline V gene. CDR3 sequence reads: CASSEWGQPNQPQHF. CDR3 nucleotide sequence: TGTGCCAGCAGTGAATGGGGGCAGCCCAATCAGCCCCAGCATTTT.

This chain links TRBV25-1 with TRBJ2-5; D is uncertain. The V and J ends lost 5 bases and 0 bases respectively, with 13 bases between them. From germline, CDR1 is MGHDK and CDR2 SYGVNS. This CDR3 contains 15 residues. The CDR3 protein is CASSNSAEYQETQYF. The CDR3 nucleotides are TGTGCCAGCAGTAACTCTGCAGAGTACCAAGAGACCCAGTACTTC.

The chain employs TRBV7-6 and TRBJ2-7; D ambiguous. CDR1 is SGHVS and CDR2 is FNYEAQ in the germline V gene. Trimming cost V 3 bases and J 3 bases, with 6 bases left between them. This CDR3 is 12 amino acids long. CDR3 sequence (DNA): TGTGCCAGCAGCTTCAAAGACTACGAGCAGTACTTC. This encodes CASSFKDYEQYF. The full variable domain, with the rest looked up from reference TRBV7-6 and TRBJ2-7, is GAGVSQSPRYKVTKRGQDVALRCDPISGHVSLYWYRQALGQGPEFLTYFNYEAQQDKSGLPNDRFSAERPEGSISTLTIQRTEQRDSAMYRCASSFKDYEQYFGPGTRLTVT.

CDR3 loop: CASRVSSSYEQYF. The CDR3 bases are TGTGCCAGCAGGGTGTCAAGCTCCTACGAGCAGTACTTC. The V call is TRBV13, the J call TRBJ2-7; no firm D call. This CDR3 has 13 residues. The V end was cut by 6 bases, the J end by 0 bases, with 9 bases between. Looked up from germline, CDR1 is PRHDT and CDR2 is FYEKMQ (reference sequence).

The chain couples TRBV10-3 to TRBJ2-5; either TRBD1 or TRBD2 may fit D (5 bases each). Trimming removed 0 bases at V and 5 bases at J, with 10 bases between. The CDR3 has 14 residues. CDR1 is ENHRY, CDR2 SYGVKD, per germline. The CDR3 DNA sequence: TGTGCCATCAGTGAGTCGACCGAGGGGGAGACCCAGTACTTC. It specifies CAISESTEGETQYF.

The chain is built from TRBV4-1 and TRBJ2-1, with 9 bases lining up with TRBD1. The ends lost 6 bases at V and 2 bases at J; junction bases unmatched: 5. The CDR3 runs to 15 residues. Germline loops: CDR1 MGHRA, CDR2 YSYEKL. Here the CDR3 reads CASSVGQGAYNEQFF. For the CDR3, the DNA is TGCGCCAGCAGTGTGGGACAGGGAGCCTACAATGAGCAGTTCTTC.

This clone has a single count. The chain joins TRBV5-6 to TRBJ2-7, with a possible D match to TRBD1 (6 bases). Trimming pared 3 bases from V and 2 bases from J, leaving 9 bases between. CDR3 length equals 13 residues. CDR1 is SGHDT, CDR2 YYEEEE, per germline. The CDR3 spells CASSYEGAYEQYF. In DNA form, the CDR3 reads TGTGCCAGCAGCTACGAGGGGGCCTACGAGCAGTACTTC.

In nucleotides, the CDR3 is TGTGCCAGCAGCTTAGCGCCTAATGAGGAGCAGTTCTTC. It yields the protein CASSLAPNEEQFF. V gene TRBV7-8 combines with J gene TRBJ2-1; D uncertain. The CDR3 spans 13 residues. Germline CDR1 SGHVS, CDR2 FQNEAQ. V dropped 0 bases and J dropped 10 bases, with 10 bases sitting between them. The entire variable domain, with the rest obtained from reference TRBV7-8 and TRBJ2-1, is as follows: GAGVSQSPRYKVAKRGQDVALRCDPISGHVSLFWYQQALGQGPEFLTYFQNEAQLDKSGLPSDRFFAERPEGSVSTLKIQRTQQEDSAVYLCASSLAPNEEQFFGPGTRLTVL.

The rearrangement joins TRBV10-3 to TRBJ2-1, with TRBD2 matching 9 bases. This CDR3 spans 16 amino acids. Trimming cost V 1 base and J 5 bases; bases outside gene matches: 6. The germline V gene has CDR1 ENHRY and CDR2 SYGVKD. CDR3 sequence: CAISELGLAGDNEQFF. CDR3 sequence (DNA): TGTGCCATCAGTGAGTTGGGGTTAGCGGGAGACAATGAGCAGTTCTTC.

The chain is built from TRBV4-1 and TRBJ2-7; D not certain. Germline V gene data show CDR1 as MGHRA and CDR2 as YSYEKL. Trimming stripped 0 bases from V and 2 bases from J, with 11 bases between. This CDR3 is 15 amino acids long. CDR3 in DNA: TGCGCCAGCAGCCAAGAATACGGCCAGACCTACGAGCAGTACTTC. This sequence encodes CASSQEYGQTYEQYF.

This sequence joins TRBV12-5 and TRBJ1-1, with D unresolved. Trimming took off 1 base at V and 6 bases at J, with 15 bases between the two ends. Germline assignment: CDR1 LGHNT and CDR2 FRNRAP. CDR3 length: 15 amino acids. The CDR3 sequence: CASGLGQVGGPEAFF. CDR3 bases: TGTGCTAGTGGTTTGGGGCAGGTTGGTGGGCCTGAAGCTTTCTTT.

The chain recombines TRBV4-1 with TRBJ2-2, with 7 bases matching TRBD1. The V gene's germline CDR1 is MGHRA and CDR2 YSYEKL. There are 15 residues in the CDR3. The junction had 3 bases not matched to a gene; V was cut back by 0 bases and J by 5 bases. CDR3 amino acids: CASSQEPGGTGELFF. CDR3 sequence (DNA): TGCGCCAGCAGCCAAGAACCAGGGGGTACCGGGGAGCTGTTTTTT.

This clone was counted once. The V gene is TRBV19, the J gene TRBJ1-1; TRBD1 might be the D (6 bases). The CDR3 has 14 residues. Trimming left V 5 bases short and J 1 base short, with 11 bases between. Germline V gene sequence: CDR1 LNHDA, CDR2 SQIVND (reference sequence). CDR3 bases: TGTGCCAGTAGTCTCATGACAGGGAACACTGAAGCTTTCTTT. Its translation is CASSLMTGNTEAFF.

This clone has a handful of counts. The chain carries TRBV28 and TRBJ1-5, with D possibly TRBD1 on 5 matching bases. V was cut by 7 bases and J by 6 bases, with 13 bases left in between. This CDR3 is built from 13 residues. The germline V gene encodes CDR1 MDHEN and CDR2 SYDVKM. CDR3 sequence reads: CASTNRYGQPQHF. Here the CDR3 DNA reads TGTGCCAGCACAAACAGGTATGGTCAGCCCCAGCATTTT. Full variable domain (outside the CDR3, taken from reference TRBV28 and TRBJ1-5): DVKVTQSSRYLVKRTGEKVFLECVQDMDHENMFWYRQDPGLGLRLIYFSYDVKMKEKGDIPEGYSVSREKKERFSLILESASTNQTSMYLCASTNRYGQPQHFGDGTRLSIL.

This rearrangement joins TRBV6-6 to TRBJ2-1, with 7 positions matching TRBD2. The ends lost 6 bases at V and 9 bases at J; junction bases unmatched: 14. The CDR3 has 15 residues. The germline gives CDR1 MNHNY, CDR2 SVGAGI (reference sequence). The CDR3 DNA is TGTGCCAGCAGCACGGGACTACCAGCAGTGGGTGAGCAGTTCTTC. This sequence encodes CASSTGLPAVGEQFF.

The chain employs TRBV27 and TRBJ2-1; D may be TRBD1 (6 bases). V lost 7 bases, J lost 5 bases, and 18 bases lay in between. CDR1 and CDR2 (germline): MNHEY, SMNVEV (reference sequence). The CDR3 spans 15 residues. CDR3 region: CASTLLGGLDNEQFF. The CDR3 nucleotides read TGTGCCAGCACCTTGCTAGGGGGTTTAGACAATGAGCAGTTCTTC.

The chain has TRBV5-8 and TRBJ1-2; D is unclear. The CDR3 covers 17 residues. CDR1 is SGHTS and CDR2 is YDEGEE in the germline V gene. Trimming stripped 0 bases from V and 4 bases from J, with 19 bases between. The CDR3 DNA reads TGTGCCAGCAGCTTGGGACCTACGCCCGCAGGTCTCTATGGCTACACCTTC. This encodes CASSLGPTPAGLYGYTF.